There are a few counts of the clone carrying this T cell receptor (beta chain). The sample belongs to a study of OX40 agonist ivuxolimab in advanced cancers. Study-level information: It was ivuxolimab, an agonistic anti-OX40 (CD134) antibody, that patients were treated with.

With 2 bases removed from V and 3 bases from J, the gap between germline ends came to 13 bases. CDR3 length: 16 residues. Germline-derived CDR1 and CDR2 are MGHRA and YSYEKL. The repertoire was sequenced with immunoSEQ multiplex PCR; TCRdb's copy has only in-frame clones and lacks some. The sample holds about 58,000 clones, around 83% seen once. The sequences come from CD4+ or CD8+ T cells sorted from blood, collected in a trial of the OX40 agonist ivuxolimab. This sequence was found in an adult with an advanced solid tumor such as melanoma, head and neck, liver or kidney cancer. This chain links TRBV4-1 with TRBJ2-2, with a weak D call TRBD2 (6 bases). The chain's CDR3 is CASSQPRPGDTGELFF. CDR3 sequence (DNA): TGCGCCAGCAGCCAACCCCGCCCGGGGGACACCGGGGAGCTGTTTTTT.